This TCR beta chain is from a study of T cells expressing NK-cell markers. Broader study findings: A few donors' CD3+CD56-NKG2C+ cells were dominated by the same clonotypes.

From germline, CDR1 is MNHNS and CDR2 SASEGT. The CDR3 loop spans 13 amino acids. TCRdb re-called the 5' RACE reads; one entry per CDR3 protein, DNA not given. This repertoire includes 300,000 to 450,000 distinct CDR3 sequences. To note about this clonotype: Its specificity is unknown.

This sequence was found in a man aged 18-75 years in good health. The chain carries TRBV6-1 and TRBJ1-6. The sequenced sample consisted of blood T cells: a sorted CD56 or NKG2C T cell subset, CD4+ or CD8+ T cells, or bulk PBMC T cells (not recorded which). The CDR3 is CASRLSDDSPLHF.